This T cell receptor beta chain was retrieved from a study of shared clonotypes between healthy human individuals. Study-wide context: The study used three CD4 naive, three CD4 memory, two CD8 naive and one CD8 memory plate per donor. Whole-study findings and limits: Non-shared clonotypes displayed generation probabilities falling below those of clonotypes present in all four donors.

The CDR3 has 13 amino acids. Trimming left V 0 bases short and J 5 bases short, with 8 bases between. The V gene's germline CDR1 is SGHRS and CDR2 YFSETQ. Every subset's genomic DNA went evenly onto several immunoSEQ plates. Libraries were prepared by immunoSEQ multiplex PCR; TCRdb keeps only in-frame clonotypes and omits some of them. The sample shows some 900,000 clones, approximately 80% of them seen only once. Every donor, a Caucasian adult, lived in Nashville, Tennessee. In regard to this clone: Its antigen is undetermined. The sample carries other DNA sequences with the same CDR3.

This TCR was recovered from a young man in good health. Sequenced input: memory CD4+ T cells sorted from blood. This sample's subset: CD45RA-negative fraction. The gene calls are TRBV5-1 and TRBJ1-2; D not certain. CDR3 residues: CASSLGQVYGYTF. CDR3 sequence (DNA): TGCGCCAGCAGCTTGGGGCAGGTTTATGGCTACACCTTC.